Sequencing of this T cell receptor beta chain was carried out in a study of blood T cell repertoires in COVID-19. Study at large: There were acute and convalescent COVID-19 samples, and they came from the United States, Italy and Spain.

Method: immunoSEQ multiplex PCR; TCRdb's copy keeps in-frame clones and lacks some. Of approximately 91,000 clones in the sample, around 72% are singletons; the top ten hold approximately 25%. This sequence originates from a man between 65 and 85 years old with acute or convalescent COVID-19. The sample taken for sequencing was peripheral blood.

The CDR3 loop is CASSLEWRLAGVREQFF. CDR3 sequence (DNA): TGTGCCAGCAGCTTAGAATGGCGACTAGCGGGAGTTCGGGAGCAGTTCTTC. The rearrangement joins TRBV7-6 to TRBJ2-1, with 12 bases that match TRBD2. The CDR3 contains 17 residues. Germline V lookup: CDR1 SGHVS, CDR2 FNYEAQ. Trimming took 1 base from V and 10 from J; bases not matched to a gene: 11. Using reference TRBV7-6 and TRBJ2-1 for the parts outside the CDR3, the full variable domain is GAGVSQSPRYKVTKRGQDVALRCDPISGHVSLYWYRQALGQGPEFLTYFNYEAQQDKSGLPNDRFSAERPEGSISTLTIQRTEQRDSAMYRCASSLEWRLAGVREQFFGPGTRLTVL.